Listed here are 15 T cell receptor beta chains from one sample, sequenced in a study of T cells after yellow fever vaccination. Each CDR3 protein is one row after TCRdb ran MiXCR on the 5' RACE reads. The table shows more than 350,000 distinct CDR3 sequences, with around 10% occurring only once. Sequenced material: PBMCs, taken on the day of the first yellow fever vaccination. These receptors were collected from a man between 18 and 35 years old who received the YFV17D yellow fever vaccine.

The V call is TRBV5-1, the J call TRBJ2-4; possibly TRBD1 for D (5 bases). Germline-derived CDR1 and CDR2 are SGHRS and YFSETQ. The V end lost 0 bases, the J end lost 6 bases, and 7 bases lay between the germline ends. The CDR3 is made up of 13 amino acids. CDR3 residues: CASSLGGANIQYF. CDR3 nucleotide sequence: TGCGCCAGCAGCTTGGGGGGCGCAAACATTCAGTACTTC. Drawing the rest from reference TRBV5-1 and TRBJ2-4, the complete variable domain is KAGVTQTPRYLIKTRGQQVTLSCSPISGHRSVSWYQQTPGQGLQFLFEYFSETQRNKGNFPGRFSGRQFSNSRSEMNVSTLELGDSALYLCASSLGGANIQYFGAGTRLSVL.

This clonotype was counted between two and nine times. The rearrangement links TRBV9 to TRBJ2-7; the D is unclear. Germline-derived CDR1 and CDR2 are SGDLS and YYNGEE. This CDR3 contains 9 residues. The CDR3 reads CASSGAPVV. Written as DNA, the CDR3 is TGTGCCAGCAGCGGGGCCCCAGTGGTC.

The chain is built from TRBV7-6 and TRBJ2-2, with 11 bases lining up with TRBD2. V trimming: 5 bases; J trimming: 6 bases; junction bases outside the gene matches: 8. This CDR3 is 16 amino acids long. Germline V lookup: CDR1 SGHVS, CDR2 FNYEAQ. CDR3 amino acids: CASSETSGNVAGELFF. The DNA of the CDR3 is TGTGCCAGCAGCGAGACTAGCGGGAATGTAGCCGGGGAGCTGTTTTTT.

The chain uses TRBV15 and TRBJ1-1; 8 bases are a match to TRBD1. V lost 4 bases and J lost 5; bases outside the gene matches: 3. Germline V gives CDR1 LNHNV, CDR2 YYDKDF (reference sequence). This CDR3 has 13 residues. CDR3 DNA: TGTGCCACCAGCACTACAGGGGGGACTGAAGCTTTCTTT. Translated: CATSTTGGTEAFF.

This clonotype was seen a few times. The chain couples TRBV3-1 to TRBJ2-5; the match to TRBD2 covers 7 bases. V trimming: 1 base; J trimming: 7 bases; junction bases outside the gene matches: 9. The CDR3 extends over 15 amino acids. Germline loops: CDR1 LGHDT, CDR2 YNNKEL (reference sequence). CDR3 region: CASSQAPGGERTQYF. In DNA form, the CDR3 reads TGTGCCAGCAGCCAAGCCCCGGGGGGAGAAAGGACCCAGTACTTC.

This clonotype was detected only a few times. The V gene is TRBV3-1, the J gene TRBJ2-1, with TRBD2 matching 12 bases. With V trimmed by 3 bases and J by 0 bases, 6 bases remained unmatched. Germline values: CDR1 LGHDT, CDR2 YNNKEL (reference sequence). This CDR3 has 18 residues. The CDR3 here is CASSHLLAGGSSYNEQFF. For the CDR3, the DNA is TGTGCCAGCAGCCATTTACTAGCGGGGGGAAGCTCCTACAATGAGCAGTTCTTC.

This clonotype was counted between two and nine times. V is TRBV18 and J is TRBJ1-5; 11 nucleotides match TRBD1. CDR1 is KGHSH and CDR2 is LQKENI in the germline V gene. The CDR3 consists of 15 residues. Trimming cost V 2 bases and J 7 bases; bases outside gene matches: 4. The chain's CDR3 is CASSPGTGGHQPQHF. The CDR3 DNA reads as TGTGCCAGCTCACCAGGGACAGGGGGTCACCAGCCCCAGCATTTT.

V usage is TRBV29-1 and J usage is TRBJ2-3; no clear D. CDR1 and CDR2 from the germline V gene are SQVTM and ANQGSEA. CDR3 length: 14 residues. V lost 4 bases, J lost 1 base, and 12 bases lay in between. This CDR3 reads CSVVVGVGTDTQYF. The CDR3 DNA is TGCAGCGTTGTCGTCGGAGTTGGCACAGATACGCAGTATTTT.

This clonotype was seen at least ten times. The genes are TRBV9 and TRBJ1-1; D is perhaps TRBD1 (5 bases). The length of the CDR3 is 12 residues. Germline V CDR1 and CDR2: SGDLS, YYNGEE. V was cut by 0 bases and J by 5 bases, with 5 bases left in between. The CDR3 nucleotides are TGTGCCAGCAGCGTAGGGGGGACTGAAGCTTTCTTT. Its protein product is CASSVGGTEAFF.

This rearrangement joins TRBV9 to TRBJ1-3, with a tentative D call TRBD1 (5 bases). Trimming left V 3 bases short and J 2 bases short, with 12 bases between. CDR1 SGDLS and CDR2 YYNGEE come from the germline V gene. The CDR3 has 15 residues. CDR3 bases: TGTGCCAGCAGCGCCCGCGGGGCTCCTGGAAACACCATATATTTT. Translation: CASSARGAPGNTIYF.

The chain joins TRBV28 to TRBJ2-1, with a weak D call TRBD1 (5 bases). The germline V gene encodes CDR1 MDHEN and CDR2 SYDVKM. Trimming pared 6 bases from V and 5 bases from J, leaving 14 bases between. CDR3 length equals 14 residues. The CDR3 reads CASSFLGHNNEQFF. The CDR3 DNA is TGTGCCAGCAGCTTTTTAGGACACAACAATGAGCAGTTCTTC. The full variable domain, completed using reference TRBV28 and TRBJ2-1, is DVKVTQSSRYLVKRTGEKVFLECVQDMDHENMFWYRQDPGLGLRLIYFSYDVKMKEKGDIPEGYSVSREKKERFSLILESASTNQTSMYLCASSFLGHNNEQFFGPGTRLTVL.

This clonotype was detected a few times. The rearrangement links TRBV7-3 to TRBJ2-6; D uncertain. Germline V gene lookup returns CDR1 SGHTA and CDR2 FQGTGA. The CDR3 spans 15 residues. V was trimmed by 3 bases and J by 0 bases, leaving 6 bases between them. The CDR3 loop is CASSFEVSGANVLTF. The CDR3 DNA reads TGTGCCAGCAGCTTCGAGGTCTCTGGGGCCAACGTCCTGACTTTC.

This clonotype was observed a few times. The V gene is TRBV7-9, the J gene TRBJ1-1; D remains ambiguous. The length of the CDR3 is 14 residues. Germline V CDR1 and CDR2: SEHNR, FQNEAQ (reference sequence). The V and J ends lost 4 bases and 1 base respectively, with 10 bases between them. CDR3 region: CASSSRMRNTEAFF. The CDR3 DNA follows: TGTGCCAGCAGCTCCCGGATGAGGAACACTGAAGCTTTCTTT.

This clonotype was observed a few times. V usage is TRBV5-5 and J usage is TRBJ2-7; D gene unclear. CDR1 SGHKS and CDR2 YYEKEE come from the germline V gene (reference sequence). This CDR3 has 13 residues. Between the trimmed V and J ends, which lost 1 base and 3 bases, there was a span of 8 bases. The CDR3 region has the DNA TGTGCCAGCAGCTTGCCGGCCCTCTACGAGCAGTACTTC. It is translated as CASSLPALYEQYF.

This clonotype occurred a few times. The gene calls are TRBV5-4 and TRBJ2-7, with D perhaps TRBD2 (6 bases). The V gene lost 7 bases and the J gene lost 5 bases, with 19 bases spanning the gap. Per the germline V gene, CDR1 is SGHNT and CDR2 is YYREEE (reference sequence). The CDR3 contains 14 residues. The CDR3 reads CASRPSEGYNEQYF. The DNA of the CDR3 is TGTGCCAGCCGCCCTTCGGAGGGATACAACGAGCAGTACTTC.